A selection of T cell receptor beta chains follows, all from one sample in a study of response to subunit inactivated influenza vaccine. TCRdb analysed the RT-PCR reads with MiXCR anew, one entry per CDR3 protein. Here the sample spans 600,000 to 850,000 distinct CDR3 sequences, about 14% being singletons. Sequencing used PBMCs from blood, obtained 14 days before vaccination. Receptors originate from a man aged 50-59 years who received an inactivated influenza vaccine. Each CDR3 is given with its conserved first and last residue. The D gene is left open where the match is weak. Clone size is given for some rows only: seen once, a few or many times, or a class if the clone is expanded.

TRBD2 TRBJ2-3 NA TRBV7-3 TGTGCCAGCAGTTCCGGGACTAGCTCGGGTACGCAGTATTTT CASSSGTSSGTQYF
TRBD1 TRBJ2-5 many TRBV28 TGTGCCAGCAGAGACAGGGGCCAAGAGACCCAGTACTTC CASRDRGQETQYF
TRBD2 TRBJ2-7 few TRBV5-1 TGCGCCAGCAGCTCCATGACTAGCGGGGGGCCGAGCTCCTACGAGCAGTACTTC CASSSMTSGGPSSYEQYF
TRBD1 TRBJ2-1 NA TRBV15 TGTGCCACCAGACCGGGACAGGGATTTGTGGAGCAGTTCTTC CATRPGQGFVEQFF
NA TRBJ2-3 few TRBV4-1 TGCGCCAGCAGCCAAATCGAAGGCGATACGCAGTATTTT CASSQIEGDTQYF
NA TRBJ1-1 many TRBV4-3 TGCGCCAGCAGCCAAGAGAGGAACACTGAAGCTTTCTTT CASSQERNTEAFF
NA TRBJ1-3 NA TRBV30 TGTGCCTGGAGTCGCCAGACCTATGGAAACACCATATATTTT CAWSRQTYGNTIYF
TRBD1 TRBJ2-1 NA TRBV15 TGTGCCACCAGGGGGGACAGTGGGCAGTTCTTC CATRGDSGQFF
NA TRBJ2-1 NA TRBV28 TGTGCCAGCTGTGGACGACCGGGACTCCGAAAAGTCCAGGAGCAGTTCTTC CASCGRPGLRKVQEQFF
NA TRBJ2-7 NA TRBV20-1 TGCAGTGCTAGTTCAGGGATAACATACGAGCAGTACTTC CSASSGITYEQYF
TRBD1 TRBJ2-6 NA TRBV5-1 TGCGCCAGCAGCCCCCGGACAGGGTTGACTGGGGCCAACGTCCTGACTTTC CASSPRTGLTGANVLTF
TRBD2 TRBJ2-1 NA TRBV28 TGTGCCAGCAGTTTAGCGGGGGGGCCCCGAGACAATGAGCAGTTCTTC CASSLAGGPRDNEQFF
TRBD1 TRBJ2-3 few TRBV2 TGTGCCAGCAGATCGACAGGGGTAGATACGCAGTATTTT CASRSTGVDTQYF
NA TRBJ2-7 few TRBV5-6 TGTGCCAGCAGCGCAGGGATTTACGAGCAGTACTTC CASSAGIYEQYF
TRBD1 TRBJ1-1 many TRBV28 TGTGCCAGCAGCCTTCGACAGGGCACTGAAGCTTTCTTT CASSLRQGTEAFF
NA TRBJ1-1 NA TRBV10-3 TGTGCCACCCTAGGACGGAAGAACACTGAAGCTTTCTTT CATLGRKNTEAFF
NA TRBJ1-1 NA TRBV12-3/TRBV12-4 TGTGCCAGCAGTTTAGGGAACAACTTGAACACTGAAGCTTTCTTT CASSLGNNLNTEAFF
NA TRBJ2-5 NA TRBV12-3/TRBV12-4 TGTGCCAGCAGTTTAGGGGCAGGGCGCCAAGAGACCCAGTACTTC CASSLGAGRQETQYF
NA TRBJ2-2 many TRBV6-1 TGTGCCAGCAGTGAAGTGACAGGGGAGCTGTTTTTT CASSEVTGELFF
NA TRBJ2-3 NA TRBV20-1 TGCAGTGCTAGCACCTCCACAGATACGCAGTATTTT CSASTSTDTQYF
TRBD2 TRBJ2-3 few TRBV20-1 TGCAGTGCTAGAGCGGGGACTAGCGGGGCATCAGATACGCAGTATTTT CSARAGTSGASDTQYF
TRBD2 TRBJ2-7 NA TRBV9 TGTGCCGGCAGCCCCTCCGGGACTAGCCTCTACGAGCAGTACTTC CAGSPSGTSLYEQYF